The entry below gives a single T cell receptor beta chain sequence along with its context. What it binds is unknown. This entry is derived from a study of identical twins. Study-wide results and caveats: Fewer insertions were carried by abundant cord blood beta clonotypes, but none was seen in memory repertoires.

A template switching step contributed a universal primer site, while unique molecular identifiers were present in the cDNA. MiXCR was run by TCRdb on the 5' RACE reads, yielding one entry per CDR3 protein. The sample comprises approximately 490,000 distinct CDR3 sequences, about a fifth of which are singletons, and approximately 0.48% rests with the top ten. The donors were all healthy and Caucasian. CDR1 is SGHVS, CDR2 FQNEAQ, per germline. The CDR3 totals 15 residues. V lost 2 bases to trimming and J lost 5 bases, with 13 bases between them. These same records also appear under a second study, on yellow fever vaccine responses in identical twins.

The clonotype was recovered from a woman under 30 in good health. This chain uses TRBV7-8 with TRBJ2-1, with D maybe TRBD1 (6 bases). The sample was CD4+ T cells sorted from blood. This CDR3 is CASSLRDTINNEQFF. Written as DNA, the CDR3 is TGTGCCAGCAGCTTACGGGACACCATTAACAATGAGCAGTTCTTC.